This record concerns one T cell receptor (beta chain) sequence. Its antigen is not identified. These data belong to a study of T cell responses to AZD1222 COVID-19 vaccine. General study findings and limits: Only a handful of AZD1222 recipients were seropositive at baseline.

Only in-frame clones appear in the TCRdb table, and some are missing; sequencing was by immunoSEQ multiplex PCR. The sample holds approximately 220,000 clones, about 93% seen once. The trim removed 5 bases at V and 15 bases at J, leaving 21 bases unmatched. The CDR3 consists of 17 residues. Germline CDR1 reads MDHEN; CDR2 reads SYDVKM. This TCR came from an adult in good health. Sequenced material: peripheral blood, taken on day 0 of MenACWY control vaccination. The chain joins TRBV28 to TRBJ1-5, with TRBD1 matching over 11 bases. CDR3 sequence reads: CASSPRTGGDVVGFAHF. CDR3 coding DNA: TGTGCCAGCAGTCCCCGGACAGGGGGCGATGTCGTGGGATTCGCGCATTTT.